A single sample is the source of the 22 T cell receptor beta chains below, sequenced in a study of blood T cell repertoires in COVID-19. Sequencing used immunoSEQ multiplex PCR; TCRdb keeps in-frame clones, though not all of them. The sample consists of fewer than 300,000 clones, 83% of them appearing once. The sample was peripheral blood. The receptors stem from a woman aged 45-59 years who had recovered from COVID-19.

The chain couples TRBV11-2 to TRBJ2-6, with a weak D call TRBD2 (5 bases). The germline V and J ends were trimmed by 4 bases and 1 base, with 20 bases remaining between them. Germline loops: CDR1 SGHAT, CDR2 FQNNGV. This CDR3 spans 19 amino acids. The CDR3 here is CASSSPLRRAGSGANVLTF. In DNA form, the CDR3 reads TGTGCCAGCAGCTCACCCTTGCGGCGGGCCGGTTCTGGGGCCAACGTCCTGACTTTC.

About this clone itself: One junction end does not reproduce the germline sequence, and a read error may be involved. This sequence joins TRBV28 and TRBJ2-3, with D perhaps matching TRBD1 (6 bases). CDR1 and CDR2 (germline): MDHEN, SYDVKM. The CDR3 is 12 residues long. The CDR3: CASSQSDYTGSF. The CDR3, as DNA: TGTGCCAGCAGTCAAAGCGACTATACAGGGAGTTTT.

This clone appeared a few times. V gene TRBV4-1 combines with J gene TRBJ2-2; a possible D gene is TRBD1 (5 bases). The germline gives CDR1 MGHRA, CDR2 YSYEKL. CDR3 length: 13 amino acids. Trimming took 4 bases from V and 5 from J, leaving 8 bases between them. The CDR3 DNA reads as TGCGCCAGCAGCCCTACAGGAACCGGGGAGCTGTTTTTT. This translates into CASSPTGTGELFF.

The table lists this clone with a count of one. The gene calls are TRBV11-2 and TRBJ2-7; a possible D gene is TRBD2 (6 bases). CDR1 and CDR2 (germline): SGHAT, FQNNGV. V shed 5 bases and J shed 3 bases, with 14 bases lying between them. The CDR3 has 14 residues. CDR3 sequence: CASSRPRLGYEQYF. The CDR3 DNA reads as TGTGCCAGCAGCCGGCCCCGACTAGGCTACGAGCAGTACTTC.

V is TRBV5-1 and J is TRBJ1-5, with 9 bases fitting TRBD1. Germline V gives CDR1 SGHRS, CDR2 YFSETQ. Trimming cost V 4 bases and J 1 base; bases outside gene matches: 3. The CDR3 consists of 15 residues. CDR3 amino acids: CASSPQGASNQPQHF. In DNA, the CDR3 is TGCGCCAGCAGCCCACAGGGGGCGAGCAATCAGCCCCAGCATTTT. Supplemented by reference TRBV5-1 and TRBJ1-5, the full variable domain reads KAGVTQTPRYLIKTRGQQVTLSCSPISGHRSVSWYQQTPGQGLQFLFEYFSETQRNKGNFPGRFSGRQFSNSRSEMNVSTLELGDSALYLCASSPQGASNQPQHFGDGTRLSIL.

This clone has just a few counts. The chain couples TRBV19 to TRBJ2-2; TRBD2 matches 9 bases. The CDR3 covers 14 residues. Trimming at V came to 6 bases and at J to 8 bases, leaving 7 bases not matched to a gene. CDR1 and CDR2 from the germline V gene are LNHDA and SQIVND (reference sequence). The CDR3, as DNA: TGTGCCAGTAGGCGCGGGGGGGCCGGAGGGGAGCTGTTTTTT. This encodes CASRRGGAGGELFF.

In DNA form, the CDR3 reads TGCGCCAGCAGCTCAGGGGGTTTTAACCCTGAAGCTTTCTTT. Protein product: CASSSGGFNPEAFF. The gene calls are TRBV5-1 and TRBJ1-1; 7 bases fit TRBD1. This CDR3 has 14 amino acids. V dropped 3 bases and J dropped 6; count of bases not matched to a gene: 8. Germline V lookup: CDR1 SGHRS, CDR2 YFSETQ.

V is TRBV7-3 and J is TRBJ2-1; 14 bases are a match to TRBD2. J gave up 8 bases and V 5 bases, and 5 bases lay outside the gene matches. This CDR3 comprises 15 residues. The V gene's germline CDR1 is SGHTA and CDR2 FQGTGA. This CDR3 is CASSQGLAGVDEQFF. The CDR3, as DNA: TGTGCCAGCAGCCAGGGACTAGCGGGGGTTGATGAGCAGTTCTTC.

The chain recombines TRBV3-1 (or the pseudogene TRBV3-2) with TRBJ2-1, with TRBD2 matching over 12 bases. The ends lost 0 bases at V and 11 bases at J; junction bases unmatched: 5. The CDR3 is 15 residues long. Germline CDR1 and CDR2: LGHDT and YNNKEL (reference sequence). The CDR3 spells CASSQDRLAGVKQFF. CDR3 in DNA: TGTGCCAGCAGCCAAGATAGACTAGCGGGAGTTAAGCAGTTCTTC.

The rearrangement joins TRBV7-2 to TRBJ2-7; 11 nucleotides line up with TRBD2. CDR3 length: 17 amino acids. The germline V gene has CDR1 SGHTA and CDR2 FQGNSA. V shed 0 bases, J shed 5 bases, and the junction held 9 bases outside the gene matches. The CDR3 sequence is CASSLALPGSGRDEQYF. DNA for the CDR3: TGTGCCAGCAGCTTAGCCCTCCCAGGTAGCGGGAGGGACGAGCAGTACTTC.

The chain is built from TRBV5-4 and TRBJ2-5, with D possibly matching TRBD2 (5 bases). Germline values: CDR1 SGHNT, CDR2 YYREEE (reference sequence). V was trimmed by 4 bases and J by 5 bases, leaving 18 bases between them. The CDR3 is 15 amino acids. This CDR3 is CASSRAGLAQETQYF. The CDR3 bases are TGTGCCAGCAGCCGCGCTGGTCTAGCCCAGGAGACCCAGTACTTC.

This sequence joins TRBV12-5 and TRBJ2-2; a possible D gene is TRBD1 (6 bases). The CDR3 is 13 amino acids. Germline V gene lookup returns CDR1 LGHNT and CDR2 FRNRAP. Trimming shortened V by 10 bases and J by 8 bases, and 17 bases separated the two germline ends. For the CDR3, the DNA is TGTGCTACGGGACACGGAAATTCGGGGGAGCTGTTTTTT. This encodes CATGHGNSGELFF.

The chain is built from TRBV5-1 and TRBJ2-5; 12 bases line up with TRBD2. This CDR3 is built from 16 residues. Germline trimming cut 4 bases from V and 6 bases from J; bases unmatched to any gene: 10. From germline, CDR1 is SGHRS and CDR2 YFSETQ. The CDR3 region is CASSQLTSGGPKTQYF. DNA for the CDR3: TGCGCCAGCAGCCAGCTGACTAGCGGGGGCCCGAAGACCCAGTACTTC.

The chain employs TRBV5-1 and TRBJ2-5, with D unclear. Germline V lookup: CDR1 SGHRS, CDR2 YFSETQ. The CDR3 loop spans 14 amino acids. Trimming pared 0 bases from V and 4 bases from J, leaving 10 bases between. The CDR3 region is CASSLASSRETQYF. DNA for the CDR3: TGCGCCAGCAGCTTGGCTAGTTCCAGAGAGACCCAGTACTTC.

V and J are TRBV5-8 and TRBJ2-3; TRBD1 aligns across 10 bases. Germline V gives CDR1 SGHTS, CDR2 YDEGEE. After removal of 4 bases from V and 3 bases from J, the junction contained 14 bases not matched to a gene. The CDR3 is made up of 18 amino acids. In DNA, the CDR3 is TGTGCCAGCAGCCTACCCTTCGGGGACAGGGGTCTGACAGATACGCAGTATTTT. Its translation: CASSLPFGDRGLTDTQYF.

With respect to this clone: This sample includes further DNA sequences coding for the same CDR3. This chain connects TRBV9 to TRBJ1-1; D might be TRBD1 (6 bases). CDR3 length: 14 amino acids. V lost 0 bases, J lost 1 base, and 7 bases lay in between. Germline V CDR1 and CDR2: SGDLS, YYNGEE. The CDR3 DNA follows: TGTGCCAGCAGCGTAGAGGGACAGAACACTGAAGCTTTCTTT. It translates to CASSVEGQNTEAFF.

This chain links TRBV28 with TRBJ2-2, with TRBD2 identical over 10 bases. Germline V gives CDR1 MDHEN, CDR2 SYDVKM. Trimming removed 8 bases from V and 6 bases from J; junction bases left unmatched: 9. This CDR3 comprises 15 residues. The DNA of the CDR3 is TGTGCCAGCTGTTCGAGCGGGGGGGCGGCCGGGGAGCTGTTTTTT. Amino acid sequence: CASCSSGGAAGELFF.

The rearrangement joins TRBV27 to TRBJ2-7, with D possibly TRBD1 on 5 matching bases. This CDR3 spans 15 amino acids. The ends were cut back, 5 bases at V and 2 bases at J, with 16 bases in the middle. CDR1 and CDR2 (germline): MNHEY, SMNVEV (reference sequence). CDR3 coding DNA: TGTGCCAGCAGTCCTCAGGGTTTTAAGACCTACGAGCAGTACTTC. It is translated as CASSPQGFKTYEQYF.

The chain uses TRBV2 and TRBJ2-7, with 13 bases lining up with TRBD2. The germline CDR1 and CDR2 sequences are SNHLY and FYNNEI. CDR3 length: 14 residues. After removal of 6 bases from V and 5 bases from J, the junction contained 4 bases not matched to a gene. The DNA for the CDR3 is TGTGCCAGCAGGGGACTAGCGGGGACCCACGAGCAGTACTTC. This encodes CASRGLAGTHEQYF. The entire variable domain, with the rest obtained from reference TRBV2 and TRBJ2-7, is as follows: EPEVTQTPSHQVTQMGQEVILRCVPISNHLYFYWYRQILGQKVEFLVSFYNNEISEKSEIFDDQFSVERPDGSNFTLKIRSTKLEDSAMYFCASRGLAGTHEQYFGPGTRLTVT.

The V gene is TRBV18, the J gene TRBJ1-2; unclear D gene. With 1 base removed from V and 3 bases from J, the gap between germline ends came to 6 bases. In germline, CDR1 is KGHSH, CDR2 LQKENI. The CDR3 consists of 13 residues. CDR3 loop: CASSPLADYGYTF. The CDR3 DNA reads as TGTGCCAGCTCACCACTGGCAGACTATGGCTACACCTTC.

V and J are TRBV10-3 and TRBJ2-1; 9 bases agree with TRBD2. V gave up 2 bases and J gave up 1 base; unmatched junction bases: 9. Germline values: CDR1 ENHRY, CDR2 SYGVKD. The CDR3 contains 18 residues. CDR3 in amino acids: CAISEPISGGLSYNEQFF. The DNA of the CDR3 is TGTGCCATCAGTGAGCCGATAAGCGGGGGGTTATCCTACAATGAGCAGTTCTTC.

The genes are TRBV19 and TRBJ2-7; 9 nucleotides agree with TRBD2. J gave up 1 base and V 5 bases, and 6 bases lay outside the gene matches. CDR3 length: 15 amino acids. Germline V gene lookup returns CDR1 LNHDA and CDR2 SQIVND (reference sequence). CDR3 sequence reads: CASSPRSGGSYEQYF. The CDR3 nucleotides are TGTGCCAGTAGTCCCCGGAGCGGGGGGTCCTACGAGCAGTACTTC.